The following is a T cell receptor (beta chain) sequence with its context. Its cognate antigen has yet to be identified. No clone much larger than this one lies a single base away; base qualities are absent. V lost 5 bases and J lost 3 bases, and the count of bases not matched to a germline gene is 11. The CDR3 covers 16 residues, taking in both the cysteine and the phenylalanine. Only the CDR3 portion is preserved as DNA: 48 bases, with reading frame beginning at the first base. Taken from the germline V gene (reference sequence), the CDR1 and CDR2 loops are LNHDA and SQIVND. The entry originates in a study of shared clonotypes between healthy human individuals (dated by TCRdb to the early 2020s). For context, the study as a whole: Three men and two women, aged 18 to 49 years, made up the cohort. For each donor, CD4 naive and CD4 memory were each given three plates, CD8 naive was given two plates, and CD8 memory was given one plate. To estimate repertoire size and how much clonotype sharing occurs between individuals, the study deeply sequenced the blood TCR repertoires of several healthy adults. Libraries were prepared and TCR repertoires were sequenced by different laboratories using diverse techniques, in order to increase sequencing depth and limit assay-specific biases. Leukapheresis yielded between about 0.85 and 9.5 billion PBMCs per donor. Results the study describes overall, beyond this receptor: Even with the large sequencing depth, rarefaction of the sorted-subset datasets indicated that sequencing was incomplete. About 5% of naive CD4, around 4% of naive CD8, 2% to 2.5% of memory CD4, and 0.35% to 0.4% of memory CD8 clonotypes were shared across several donors. Naive subsets generally had larger estimated clonotype richness than memory subsets did. Because the study included only a small number of donors, the genetic and exposure-history diversity represented was limited. Pairwise subsampling indicated that sequencing depth was expected to affect the degree of clonotype sharing among donors. Clonotypes shared by all four sorted-subset donors showed higher generation probabilities than non-shared clonotypes. Sampling was limited to blood, and TCR repertoires in tissue likely differ from TCR repertoires in blood.

CD8 naive samples were obtained by positive selection for CCR7 among CD45RO-negative cells, yielding a CD45RA+CCR7+ population from which TemRA cells were excluded. Healthy HIV-negative adults with no recently reported acute infections or vaccinations were included as donors. All donors were Caucasian adults living in Nashville, Tennessee, USA. Blood was obtained by leukapheresis, after which PBMCs were separated by Ficoll-Histopaque density gradient centrifugation and cryopreserved in liquid nitrogen vapor phase. Purity and quantity of every magnetically sorted T cell population were checked by analytical flow cytometry. From each sorted fraction, genomic DNA was isolated and quantified by UV absorbance on a Nanodrop 2000c. TCR CDR3 regions were amplified from genomic DNA by multiplex PCR using the deep immunoSEQ assay. For each cell subset, the extracted genomic DNA was distributed evenly across all wells of several immunoSEQ 96-well plates, and each plate served as one replicate. Each replicate PCR for sorted subsets received around 200 ng genomic DNA, equal to tens of thousands of T cell genomes. Purified libraries were quantified with a Qubit 3.0 fluorometer, sized on a Bioanalyzer 2100, and re-quantified with the KAPA Library Quantification kit. Every immunoSEQ 96-well plate was sequenced on a dedicated single-read 150-cycle Illumina NextSeq 550 flow cell. The authors' analysis ran thus. The immunoSEQ output contained only junctional sequences without quality scores, so filtering could not match that applied to full-length reads. Sequences were annotated with PyIR, a Python wrapper for IgBLAST v1.9, and V/J genes and CDR3 were assigned using IMGT germline references. Reads with weak V/J assignments (E-value above 1e-6), missing CDR3, stop codons, out-of-frame junctions, or ambiguous translated residues were removed. V3J clonotypes were defined as sequences sharing an identical inferred V gene, J gene, and CDR3 amino acid sequence. Percentage overlap between repertoires was calculated by dividing the number of shared unique clonotypes by the size of the smaller repertoire. Three approaches were used to assess repertoire richness: RTK rarefaction, the Chao1 estimator, and Recon v2.1 estimates of unobserved clonotypes. Generation probabilities were computed with OLGA for all TCRbeta clonotypes obtained by the gDNA method from four donors. The source is immuneACCESS, and TCRdb retained only in-frame sequences with V and J called. Part of the clones is not carried over; for the studies checked, unresolved V genes explain less than half of this, and the remainder is unexplained. V and J calls plus clone size are reproduced from that table; the DNA served to infer D and trimming. For this sample the table gives fewer than 1 million clones, of which 96% were detected only once. The ten largest clones capture around 0.25% of the sample.

The sample was naive CD8+ T cells sorted from blood. In light of the paper, this sample's cell subset or site label describes: CD45RA+CCR7+. This chain joins TRBV19 to TRBJ2-7; 9 bases in the junction line up with TRBD1. The origin of this receptor is a man younger than 40 in good health. CDR3 loop: CASSAYRSDRGYEQYF. The DNA is TGTGCCAGTAGTGCCTATCGATCGGACAGGGGCTACGAGCAGTACTTC.